One sample yielded the 3 T cell receptor beta chains listed below, sequenced in a study of tumor-infiltrating lymphocytes in localized non-small cell lung cancer. The table came from immunoSEQ multiplex PCR; TCRdb's copy has only in-frame clones and leaves some out. The sample includes approximately 15,000 clones, over 35% of them seen just once. The sample consisted of lung tumor tissue. The receptors derive from a human donor with non-small cell lung cancer.

The chain uses TRBV2 and TRBJ1-6; D is unresolved. This CDR3 region has 17 residues. The germline V and J ends were trimmed by 7 bases and 5 bases, with 21 bases remaining between them. Germline CDR1 and CDR2: SNHLY and FYNNEI. The CDR3 loop is CASTSWIPAVDNSPLHF. CDR3 sequence (DNA): TGTGCCAGCACTTCCTGGATACCGGCAGTGGATAATTCACCCCTCCACTTT.

The chain carries TRBV7-8 and TRBJ1-1; 7 nucleotides agree with TRBD1. The junction had 2 bases not matched to a gene; V was cut back by 0 bases and J by 4 bases. This CDR3 is built from 14 residues. The germline V gene has CDR1 SGHVS and CDR2 FQNEAQ. The CDR3 protein is CASSLAGGRTEAFF. In nucleotides, the CDR3 is TGTGCCAGCAGCTTAGCAGGGGGCCGCACTGAAGCTTTCTTT.

This clone was counted between two and nine times. The chain couples TRBV28 to TRBJ1-1; no definite D call. V was cut by 3 bases and J by 3 bases, with 5 bases left in between. The germline V gene encodes CDR1 MDHEN and CDR2 SYDVKM. The CDR3 consists of 12 residues. The CDR3 bases are TGTGCCAGCAGTTTCGGGGACACTGAAGCTTTCTTT. Amino acids: CASSFGDTEAFF.